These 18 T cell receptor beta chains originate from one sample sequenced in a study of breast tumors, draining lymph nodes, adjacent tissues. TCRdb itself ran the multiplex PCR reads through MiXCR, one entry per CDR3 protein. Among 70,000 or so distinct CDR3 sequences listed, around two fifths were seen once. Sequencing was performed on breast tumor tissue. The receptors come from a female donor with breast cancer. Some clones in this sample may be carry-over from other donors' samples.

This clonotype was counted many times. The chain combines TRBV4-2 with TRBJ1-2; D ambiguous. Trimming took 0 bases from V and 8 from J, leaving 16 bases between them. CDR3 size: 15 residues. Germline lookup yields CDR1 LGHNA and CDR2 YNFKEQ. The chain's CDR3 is CASSQDYSTLGGYTF. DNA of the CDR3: TGTGCCAGCAGCCAAGACTACTCCACCCTAGGGGGCTACACCTTC.

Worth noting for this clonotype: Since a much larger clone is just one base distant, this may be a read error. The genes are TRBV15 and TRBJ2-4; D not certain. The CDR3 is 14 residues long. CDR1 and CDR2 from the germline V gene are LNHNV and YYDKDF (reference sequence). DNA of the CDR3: TGTGCCACCAGCAGAGATCACAACGTAAACAATCAGTACTTC. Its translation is CATSRDHNVNNQYF.

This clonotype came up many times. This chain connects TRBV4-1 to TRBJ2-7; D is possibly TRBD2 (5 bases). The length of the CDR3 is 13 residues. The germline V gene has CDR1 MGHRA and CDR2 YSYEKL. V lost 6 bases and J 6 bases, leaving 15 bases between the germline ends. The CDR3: CASSRELGSEQYF. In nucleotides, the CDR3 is TGCGCCAGCAGTCGGGAACTAGGATCCGAGCAGTACTTC.

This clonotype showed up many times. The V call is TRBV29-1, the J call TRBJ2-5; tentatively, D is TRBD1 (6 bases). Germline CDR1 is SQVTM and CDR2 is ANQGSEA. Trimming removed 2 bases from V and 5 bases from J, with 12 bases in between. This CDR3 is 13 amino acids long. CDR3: CSVEPPGVETQYF. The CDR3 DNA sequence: TGCAGCGTTGAACCCCCAGGGGTTGAGACCCAGTACTTC.

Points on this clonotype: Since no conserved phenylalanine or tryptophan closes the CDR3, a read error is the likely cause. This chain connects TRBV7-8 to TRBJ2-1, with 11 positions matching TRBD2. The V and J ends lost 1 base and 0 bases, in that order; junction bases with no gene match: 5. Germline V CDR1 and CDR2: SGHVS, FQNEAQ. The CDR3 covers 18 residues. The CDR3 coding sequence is TGTGCCAGCAGCTTAGGGGGACTAGCGGCCAGCTCCTACAATGAGCAGTTCCTC. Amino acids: CASSLGGLAASSYNEQFL.

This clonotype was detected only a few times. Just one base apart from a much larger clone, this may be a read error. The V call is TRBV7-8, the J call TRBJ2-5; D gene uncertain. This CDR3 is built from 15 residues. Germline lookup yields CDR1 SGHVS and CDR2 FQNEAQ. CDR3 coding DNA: TGTGCCAGCAGCTTAGAGCGCCACAAACAAGAGACCCAGCACTTC. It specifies CASSLERHKQETQHF.

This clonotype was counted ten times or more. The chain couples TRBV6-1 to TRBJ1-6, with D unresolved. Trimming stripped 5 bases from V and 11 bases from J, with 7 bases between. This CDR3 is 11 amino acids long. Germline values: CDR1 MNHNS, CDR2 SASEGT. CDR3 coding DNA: TGTGCCAGCAGTCGGATGGCACCCCTCCACTTT. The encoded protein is CASSRMAPLHF.

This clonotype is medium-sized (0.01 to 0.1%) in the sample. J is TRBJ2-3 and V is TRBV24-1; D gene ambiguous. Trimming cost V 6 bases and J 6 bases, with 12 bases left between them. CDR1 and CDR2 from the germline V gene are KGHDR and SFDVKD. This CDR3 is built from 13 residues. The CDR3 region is CATSLVEGDTQYF. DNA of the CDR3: TGTGCCACCAGTCTAGTAGAAGGGGATACGCAGTATTTT.

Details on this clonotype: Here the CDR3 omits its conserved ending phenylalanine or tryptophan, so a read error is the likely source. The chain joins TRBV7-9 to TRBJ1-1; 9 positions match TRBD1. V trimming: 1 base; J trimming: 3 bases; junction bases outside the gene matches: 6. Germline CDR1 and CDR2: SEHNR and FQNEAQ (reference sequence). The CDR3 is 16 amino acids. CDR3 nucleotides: TGTGCCAGCAGCTTAGGGGGACAGGGAAGGGACACTGAAGCTTTCTCT. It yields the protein CASSLGGQGRDTEAFS.

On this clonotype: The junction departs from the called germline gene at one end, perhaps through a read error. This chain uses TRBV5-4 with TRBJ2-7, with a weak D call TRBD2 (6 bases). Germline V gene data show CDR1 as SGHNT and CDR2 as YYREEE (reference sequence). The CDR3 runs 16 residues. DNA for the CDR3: TGTGCCACCAGCATGACAGATTCGGGAGCATCCTACGAGCAGTACTTC. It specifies CATSMTDSGASYEQYF.

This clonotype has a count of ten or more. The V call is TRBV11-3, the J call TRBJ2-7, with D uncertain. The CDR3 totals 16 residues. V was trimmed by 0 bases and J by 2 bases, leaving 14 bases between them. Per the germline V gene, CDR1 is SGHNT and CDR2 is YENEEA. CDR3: CASSLERRVMAYEQYF. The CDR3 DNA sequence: TGTGCCAGCAGCTTAGAACGACGGGTTATGGCCTACGAGCAGTACTTC.

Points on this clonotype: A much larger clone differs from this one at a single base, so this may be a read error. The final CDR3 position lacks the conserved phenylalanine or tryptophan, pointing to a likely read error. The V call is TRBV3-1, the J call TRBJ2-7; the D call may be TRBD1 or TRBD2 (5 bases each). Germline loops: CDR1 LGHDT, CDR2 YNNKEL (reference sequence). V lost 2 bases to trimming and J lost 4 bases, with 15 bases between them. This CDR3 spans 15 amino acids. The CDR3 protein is CASSQSAGWGYEQYS. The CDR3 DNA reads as TGTGCCAGCAGCCAATCGGCAGGGTGGGGGTACGAGCAGTACTCC.

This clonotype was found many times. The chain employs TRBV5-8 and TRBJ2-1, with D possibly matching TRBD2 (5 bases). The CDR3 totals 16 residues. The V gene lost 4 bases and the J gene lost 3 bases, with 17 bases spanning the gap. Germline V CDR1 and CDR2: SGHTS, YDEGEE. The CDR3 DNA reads TGTGCCAGCAGCCCGGAGGTCCGGGGTTACTACAATGAGCAGTTCTTC. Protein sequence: CASSPEVRGYYNEQFF.

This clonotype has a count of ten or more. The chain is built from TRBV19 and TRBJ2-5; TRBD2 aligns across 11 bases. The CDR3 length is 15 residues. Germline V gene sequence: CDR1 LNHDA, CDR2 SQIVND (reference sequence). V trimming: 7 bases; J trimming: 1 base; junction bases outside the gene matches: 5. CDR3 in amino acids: CASKLAGGPQETQYF. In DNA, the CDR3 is TGTGCCAGTAAGCTAGCGGGGGGCCCCCAAGAGACCCAGTACTTC.

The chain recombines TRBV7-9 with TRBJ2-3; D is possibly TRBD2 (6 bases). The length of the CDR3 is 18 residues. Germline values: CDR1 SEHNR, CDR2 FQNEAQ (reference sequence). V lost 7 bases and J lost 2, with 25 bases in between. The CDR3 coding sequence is TGTGCCAGCACCCCCGGCGAGGAGGGGTGGTATCACACAGATACGCAGTATTTT. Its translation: CASTPGEEGWYHTDTQYF.

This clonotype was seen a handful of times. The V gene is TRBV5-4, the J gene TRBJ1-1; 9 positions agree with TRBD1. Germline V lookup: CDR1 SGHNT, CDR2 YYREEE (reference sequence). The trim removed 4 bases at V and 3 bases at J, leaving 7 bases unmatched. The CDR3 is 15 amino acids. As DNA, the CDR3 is TGTGCCAGCAGCAAAACAGGGGGCCCAGACACTGAAGCTTTCTTT. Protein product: CASSKTGGPDTEAFF.

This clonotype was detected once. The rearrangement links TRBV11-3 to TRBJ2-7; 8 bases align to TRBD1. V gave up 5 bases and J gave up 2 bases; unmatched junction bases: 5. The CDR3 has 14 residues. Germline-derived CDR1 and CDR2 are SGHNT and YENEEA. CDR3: CASSTGTGTYEQYF. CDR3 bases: TGTGCCAGCAGCACCGGGACAGGCACCTACGAGCAGTACTTC. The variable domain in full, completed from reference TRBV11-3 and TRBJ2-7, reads EAGVVQSPRYKIIEKKQPVAFWCNPISGHNTLYWYLQNLGQGPELLIRYENEEAVDDSQLPKDRFSAERLKGVDSTLKIQPAELGDSAVYLCASSTGTGTYEQYFGPGTRLTVT.

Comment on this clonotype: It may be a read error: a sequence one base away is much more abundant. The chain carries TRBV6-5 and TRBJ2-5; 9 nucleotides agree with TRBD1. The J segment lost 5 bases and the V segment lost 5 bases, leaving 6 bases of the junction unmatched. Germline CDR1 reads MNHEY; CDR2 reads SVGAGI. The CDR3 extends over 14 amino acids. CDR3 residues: CASSHNRGRETQYF. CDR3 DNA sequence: TGTGCCAGCAGTCACAACAGGGGGCGGGAGACCCAGTACTTC.